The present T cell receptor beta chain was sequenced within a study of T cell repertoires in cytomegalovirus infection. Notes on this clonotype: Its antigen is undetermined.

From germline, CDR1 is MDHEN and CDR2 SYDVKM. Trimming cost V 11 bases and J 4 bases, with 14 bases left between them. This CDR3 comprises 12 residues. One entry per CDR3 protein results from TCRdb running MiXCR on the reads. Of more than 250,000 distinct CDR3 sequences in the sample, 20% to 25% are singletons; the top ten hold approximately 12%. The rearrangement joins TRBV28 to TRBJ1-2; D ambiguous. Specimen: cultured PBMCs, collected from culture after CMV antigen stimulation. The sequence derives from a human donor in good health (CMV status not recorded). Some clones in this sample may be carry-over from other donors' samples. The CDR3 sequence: CAGGIQSYGYTF. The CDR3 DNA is TGTGCCGGAGGGATTCAGTCCTATGGCTACACCTTC.